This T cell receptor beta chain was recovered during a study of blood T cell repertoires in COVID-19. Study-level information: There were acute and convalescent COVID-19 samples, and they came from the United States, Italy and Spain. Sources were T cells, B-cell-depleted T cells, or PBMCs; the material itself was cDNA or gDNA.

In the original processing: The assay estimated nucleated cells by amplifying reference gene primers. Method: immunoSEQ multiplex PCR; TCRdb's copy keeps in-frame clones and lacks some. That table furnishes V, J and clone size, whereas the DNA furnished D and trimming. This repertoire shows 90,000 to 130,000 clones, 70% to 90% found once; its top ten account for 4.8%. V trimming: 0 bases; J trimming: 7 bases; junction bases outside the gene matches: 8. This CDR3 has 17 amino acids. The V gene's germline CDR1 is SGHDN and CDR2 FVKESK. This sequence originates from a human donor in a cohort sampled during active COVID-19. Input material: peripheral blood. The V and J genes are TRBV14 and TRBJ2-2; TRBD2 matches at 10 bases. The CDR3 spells CASSQDVLAGEVGELFF. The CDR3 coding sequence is TGTGCCAGCAGCCAAGACGTCCTAGCGGGAGAGGTCGGGGAGCTGTTTTTT.